What follows are 25 T cell receptor beta chains derived from one specimen sequenced in a study of early T cells in non-severe SARS-CoV-2 infection. TCRdb reprocessed the 5' RACE reads via MiXCR and lists one record per CDR3 protein. Among 84,000 or so distinct CDR3 sequences listed, around 14% were seen once. Sequencing was performed on whole blood. The receptors were gathered from an adult who was a healthcare worker with PCR-confirmed SARS-CoV-2 infection or an uninfected control (not recorded which).

The V gene is TRBV3-1, the J gene TRBJ2-7; D might be TRBD1 or TRBD2, each matching 6 bases. This CDR3 region has 16 residues. Germline CDR1 is LGHDT and CDR2 is YNNKEL (reference sequence). V dropped 0 bases and J dropped 3 bases, with 15 bases sitting between them. In DNA form, the CDR3 reads TGTGCCAGCAGCCAAGATTGGAGGGGGTCGGGCTACGAGCAGTACTTC. Its translation is CASSQDWRGSGYEQYF.

This clonotype has ten or more counts. This chain connects TRBV9 to TRBJ1-5, with D maybe TRBD1 (5 bases). Germline loops: CDR1 SGDLS, CDR2 YYNGEE. V dropped 4 bases and J dropped 9 bases, with 17 bases sitting between them. The length of the CDR3 is 14 residues. The CDR3, as DNA: TGTGCCAGCAGCCCCACCCCGGGGGGTCCGCCCCAGCATTTT. Protein sequence: CASSPTPGGPPQHF.

The chain uses TRBV28 and TRBJ2-3; D may be TRBD2 (7 bases). Germline V gives CDR1 MDHEN, CDR2 SYDVKM. This CDR3 has 14 amino acids. Between the trimmed V and J ends, which lost 8 bases and 5 bases, there was a span of 17 bases. The CDR3 nucleotides are TGTGCCAGCCGCGGGGGCATTACGATAGATACGCAGTATTTT. Translating gives CASRGGITIDTQYF.

The chain is built from TRBV5-1 and TRBJ2-7; D not resolved. V lost 0 bases and J lost 2, with 9 bases in between. CDR1 and CDR2 (germline): SGHRS, YFSETQ. The CDR3 has 14 residues. The CDR3 DNA follows: TGCGCCAGCAGCTTGGCGATGGCACCCTACGAGCAGTACTTC. Amino acid sequence: CASSLAMAPYEQYF.

V gene TRBV11-2 combines with J gene TRBJ2-5; D not certain. The CDR3 covers 17 residues. Trimming stripped 4 bases from V and 5 bases from J, with 23 bases between. Germline CDR1 SGHAT, CDR2 FQNNGV. For the CDR3, the DNA is TGTGCCAGCAGCTCTTTGCATGCGACCAACCTAGGGGAGACCCAGTACTTC. It yields the protein CASSSLHATNLGETQYF.

This clonotype was recorded at least ten times. Because it lacks the conserved phenylalanine or tryptophan at the end, this CDR3 is likely a read error. This chain links TRBV6-2 or TRBV6-3 with TRBJ1-5; possibly TRBD1 for D (6 bases). The germline V and J ends were trimmed by 2 bases and 5 bases, with 10 bases remaining between them. Germline assignment: CDR1 MNHEY and CDR2 SVGEGT. This CDR3 contains 14 residues. For the CDR3, the DNA is TGTGCCAGCAGTTACCAGGACAGTTATCAGCCCCAGCATCTT. This codes for CASSYQDSYQPQHL.

This clonotype has at least ten counts. The CDR3 bases are TGTGCCAGCAGCTCCCACCTGACTAGCGGGGGCCGAGATACGCAGTATTTT. It codes for CASSSHLTSGGRDTQYF. This chain joins TRBV7-2 and TRBJ2-3, with 12 bases fitting TRBD2. V trimming: 4 bases; J trimming: 5 bases; junction bases outside the gene matches: 10. The germline V gene has CDR1 SGHTA and CDR2 FQGNSA. This CDR3 comprises 17 residues.

The rearrangement joins TRBV7-9 to TRBJ1-1, with 7 bases fitting TRBD1. V dropped 5 bases and J dropped 5; count of bases not matched to a gene: 14. This CDR3 is 16 amino acids long. From germline, CDR1 is SEHNR and CDR2 FQNEAQ (reference sequence). This CDR3 reads CASSHSRGQGRTEAFF. CDR3 coding DNA: TGTGCCAGCAGCCATTCAAGGGGGCAGGGAAGGACTGAAGCTTTCTTT.

The V gene is TRBV14, the J gene TRBJ2-7, with D possibly being TRBD1 or TRBD2 (6 bases each). The CDR3 is 15 residues long. Trimming shortened V by 4 bases and J by 6 bases, and 19 bases separated the two germline ends. Germline lookup yields CDR1 SGHDN and CDR2 FVKESK. The CDR3 DNA reads TGTGCCAGCAGCCCCTTTGCCCGGGGGCCGGGCGAGCAGTACTTC. Its translation is CASSPFARGPGEQYF.

V and J are TRBV20-1 and TRBJ1-5, with no clear D. The length of the CDR3 is 19 residues. Trimming took 0 bases from V and 3 from J, leaving 24 bases between them. Germline loops: CDR1 DFQATT, CDR2 SNEGSKA (reference sequence). The CDR3 DNA sequence: TGCAGTGCTAGAGATGTTGGGTCCCCGCTCTCGACACACAATCAGCCCCAGCATTTT. This encodes CSARDVGSPLSTHNQPQHF.

Points on this clonotype: A junction boundary mismatches the germline segment, possibly from a read error. This chain links TRBV12-3 or TRBV12-4 with TRBJ1-5; 8 positions agree with TRBD1. The CDR3 has 16 amino acids. This CDR3 is CASSSGTGRSNHPQHF. Here the CDR3 DNA reads TGTGCCAGCAGTTCCGGGACAGGCAGGAGCAATCACCCCCAGCATTTT.

The count of this clonotype is one. A read error may explain this, as a much larger clone is one base away. V gene TRBV5-1 combines with J gene TRBJ2-1, with unresolved D. Germline V gene lookup returns CDR1 SGHRS and CDR2 YFSETQ. There are 13 residues in the CDR3. This CDR3 reads CASSLAVKGEHFF. CDR3 nucleotide sequence: TGCGCCAGCAGCTTGGCCGTAAAAGGCGAGCACTTCTTC.

This clonotype was detected a few times. One junction end disagrees with the germline gene, perhaps due to a read error. The rearrangement uses TRBV6-1 and TRBJ2-3; the match to TRBD1 covers 12 bases. The germline CDR1 and CDR2 sequences are MNHNS and SASEGT. The CDR3 has 14 amino acids. The DNA of the CDR3 is TGTGCCAGCAGCGCGGGACAGGGGGCAGATACGCACTATTTT. This codes for CASSAGQGADTHYF.

This clonotype was counted at least ten times. The genes are TRBV29-1 and TRBJ2-5, with a tentative D call TRBD1 (6 bases). Germline assignment: CDR1 SQVTM and CDR2 ANQGSEA. There are 13 residues in the CDR3. Trimming removed 6 bases from V and 1 base from J, with 12 bases in between. The CDR3 region has the DNA TGCAGCGTGGCTAACAGGGCCCAAGAGACCCAGTACTTC. Protein: CSVANRAQETQYF.

The chain couples TRBV5-4 to TRBJ1-2; no clear D. CDR3 length: 12 amino acids. The germline gives CDR1 SGHNT, CDR2 YYREEE (reference sequence). Trimming removed 5 bases from V and 3 bases from J, with 8 bases in between. The CDR3 coding sequence is TGTGCCAGCAGTGATACGGACTATGGCTACACCTTC. It yields the protein CASSDTDYGYTF.

In its sample, this clonotype was seen a few times. The chain's CDR3 is CSRISYEQYF. The CDR3 nucleotides read TGTTCGAGGATATCCTACGAGCAGTACTTC. The chain carries TRBV16 and TRBJ2-7; D is unresolved. Germline CDR1 reads KGHSY; CDR2 reads FQNENV. There are 10 residues in the CDR3.

V is TRBV7-2 and J is TRBJ2-7; no definite D call. The germline V gene has CDR1 SGHTA and CDR2 FQGNSA. Trimming took 1 base from V and 5 from J, leaving 6 bases between them. The CDR3 is 12 amino acids. For the CDR3, the DNA is TGTGCCAGCAGCTTAGTTGTCAACGAGCAGTACTTC. Protein: CASSLVVNEQYF.

The chain uses TRBV28 and TRBJ2-5; weak D call: TRBD2 (5 bases). This CDR3 has 14 residues. The ends were cut back, 3 bases at V and 9 bases at J, with 17 bases in the middle. Germline V gives CDR1 MDHEN, CDR2 SYDVKM. DNA of the CDR3: TGTGCCAGCAGTTTTAGCGAGGCGTCTGGGGCCCAGTACTTC. This gives the protein CASSFSEASGAQYF.

The rearrangement joins TRBV2 to TRBJ2-5, with 7 bases matching TRBD1. V gave up 10 bases and J gave up 4 bases; unmatched junction bases: 15. Germline assignment: CDR1 SNHLY and CDR2 FYNNEI. This CDR3 contains 15 residues. CDR3 nucleotides: TGTGCCACCGAGGGGGCTTCCCTCTCGGGAGAGACCCAGTACTTC. It is translated as CATEGASLSGETQYF.

A remark on this clonotype: A read error is likely, as this CDR3 ends without the conserved phenylalanine or tryptophan. V gene TRBV6-1 combines with J gene TRBJ1-3; D is unresolved. The CDR3 is made up of 16 amino acids. Germline-derived CDR1 and CDR2 are MNHNS and SASEGT. With 6 bases removed from V and 1 base from J, the gap between germline ends came to 16 bases. The CDR3 region is CASRGFKGLSGNTIYL. The DNA of the CDR3 is TGTGCCAGCAGGGGTTTTAAAGGACTTTCTGGAAACACCATATATCTT.

The genes are TRBV5-5 and TRBJ1-2; tentative D call: TRBD1 (6 bases). The CDR3 extends over 16 amino acids. Germline V CDR1 and CDR2: SGHKS, YYEKEE (reference sequence). The germline V and J ends were trimmed by 1 base and 8 bases, with 21 bases remaining between them. The CDR3 nucleotides read TGTGCCAGCAGCTTGACAGGGAGGCGAAATCGTAGCGGCTACACCTTC. This encodes CASSLTGRRNRSGYTF.

The chain links TRBV5-3 to TRBJ2-1; TRBD2 is a possible D gene (6 bases). TRBV5-3 is reported as an ORF; its role is uncertain. The CDR3 is 23 amino acids. The V and J ends lost 0 bases and 0 bases respectively, with 31 bases between them. CDR3 nucleotides: TGTGCCAGAAGCTTGGCCTCGGTATCGGGGGAGTGCTCAAGGTCAAGCTCCTACAATGAGCAGTTCTTC. Encoded protein: CARSLASVSGECSRSSSYNEQFF.

In this sample, this clonotype turned up many times. The gene calls are TRBV7-9 and TRBJ1-2; 9 bases are shared with TRBD1. The CDR3 totals 14 residues. Losses at the gene ends were 5 bases for V and 4 bases for J; bases not matched to a gene: 5. In germline, CDR1 is SEHNR, CDR2 FQNEAQ (reference sequence). For the CDR3, the DNA is TGTGCCAGCAGCCCACAGGGACAGGGCTATGGCTACACCTTC. It translates to CASSPQGQGYGYTF.

For this clonotype: A much larger clone is a single base away; this may be a read error. The chain uses TRBV29-1 and TRBJ2-7; 7 bases map to TRBD1. The CDR3 is 16 residues long. The J segment lost 3 bases and the V segment lost 4 bases, leaving 15 bases of the junction unmatched. Per germline, CDR1 SQVTM and CDR2 ANQGSEA. CDR3 sequence reads: CSVVLGADRFHYEQYF. Written as DNA, the CDR3 is TGCAGCGTTGTTCTCGGGGCGGACAGGTTTCACTACGAGCAGTACTTC.

This clonotype has a count of ten or more. This rearrangement joins TRBV6-2 or TRBV6-3 to TRBJ2-7, with D tentatively TRBD1 (6 bases). Per the germline V gene, CDR1 is MNHEY and CDR2 is SVGEGT. The length of the CDR3 is 15 residues. V lost 7 bases to trimming and J lost 2 bases, with 18 bases between them. The CDR3 nucleotides read TGTGCCAGCAAGGGGGTCGGGTTCAGCCCCTACGAGCAGTACTTC. This codes for CASKGVGFSPYEQYF.